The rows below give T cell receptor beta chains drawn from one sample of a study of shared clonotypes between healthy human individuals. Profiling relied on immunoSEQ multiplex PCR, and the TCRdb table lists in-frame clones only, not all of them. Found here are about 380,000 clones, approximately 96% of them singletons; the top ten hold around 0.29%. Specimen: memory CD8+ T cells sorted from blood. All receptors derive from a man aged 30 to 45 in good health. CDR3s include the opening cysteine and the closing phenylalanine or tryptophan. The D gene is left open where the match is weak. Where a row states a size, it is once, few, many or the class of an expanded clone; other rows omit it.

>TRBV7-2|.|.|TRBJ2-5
TGTGCCAGCAGCGCTAGCGTTGAAGAGACCCAGTACTTC
CASSASVEETQYF
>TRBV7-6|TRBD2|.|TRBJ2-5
TGTGCCAGCAGCTTAGGACTAGCGGGAGAACGGGAGACCCAGTACTTC
CASSLGLAGERETQYF
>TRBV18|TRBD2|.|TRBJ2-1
TGTGCCAGCTCACCGGGACTAGCGGGAGGAATTGAGCAGTTCTTC
CASSPGLAGGIEQFF
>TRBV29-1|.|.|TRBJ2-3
TGCAGCGTTGAAGGTGTCCTTAGCACAGATACGCAGTATTTT
CSVEGVLSTDTQYF
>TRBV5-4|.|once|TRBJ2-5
TGTGCCAGCAGCCTACTCGTGGGGGGAGAGACCCAGTACTTC
CASSLLVGGETQYF
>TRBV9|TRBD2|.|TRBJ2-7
TGTGCCAGCAGCCCTAGCGGGGCCACCTACGAGCAGTACTTC
CASSPSGATYEQYF
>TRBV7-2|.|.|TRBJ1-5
TGTGCCAGCAGCTTAGTAGGGGCCGGGAGGCAGCCCCAGCATTTT
CASSLVGAGRQPQHF
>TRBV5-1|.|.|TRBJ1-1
TGCGCCAGCAGTCTGGACAGACTGAACACTGAAGCTTTCTTT
CASSLDRLNTEAFF
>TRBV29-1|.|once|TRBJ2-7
TGCAGCGTTGAAGCGGTAGGGTACGAGCAGTACTTC
CSVEAVGYEQYF
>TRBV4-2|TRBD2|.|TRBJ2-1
TGTGCCAGCAGCCAAGCCCCCCTTAGCGGGTACAATGAGCAGTTCTTC
CASSQAPLSGYNEQFF
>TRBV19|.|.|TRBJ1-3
TGTGCCAGTACCCCGAGGGGGGTAGATGGAAACACCATATATTTT
CASTPRGVDGNTIYF
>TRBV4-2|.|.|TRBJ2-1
TGTGCCAGCAGCCGCGGAGGGCGGTCCCTTCACAATGAGCAGTTCTTC
CASSRGGRSLHNEQFF
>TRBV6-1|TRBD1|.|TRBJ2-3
TGTGCCAGCATTAGGACAGGCCATAGCACAGATACGCAGTATTTT
CASIRTGHSTDTQYF
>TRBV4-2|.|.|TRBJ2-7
TGTGCCAGCAGCCAGGCAAGGGGCCCCTACGAGCAGTACTTC
CASSQARGPYEQYF
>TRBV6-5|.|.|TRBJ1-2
TGTGCCAGCAGTTACTCAGGCTTGGCGGGCAGTGGCTACACCTTC
CASSYSGLAGSGYTF
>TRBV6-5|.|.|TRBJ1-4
TGTGCCAGCAGTTACTACCGGGAAAAACTGTTTTTT
CASSYYREKLFF
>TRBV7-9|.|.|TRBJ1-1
TGTGCCAGCAGCTTAGAGGGGCTGAGAAACACTGAAGCTTTCTTT
CASSLEGLRNTEAFF
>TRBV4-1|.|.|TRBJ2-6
TGCGCCAGCAGCCCAGGGGCTGGGGCCAACGTCCTGACTTTC
CASSPGAGANVLTF
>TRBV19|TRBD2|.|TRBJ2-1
TGTGCCAGTAGTAACCAGAGGGGGACTAGCGGGGTATACAATGAGCAGTTCTTC
CASSNQRGTSGVYNEQFF
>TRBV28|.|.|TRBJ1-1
TGTGCCAGCAGTTTTCCCGGGACAACAACCTACACTGAAGCTTTCTTT
CASSFPGTTTYTEAFF
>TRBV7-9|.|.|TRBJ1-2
TGTGCCAGCAGCTTGGGGGGTAACTATGGCTACACCTTC
CASSLGGNYGYTF
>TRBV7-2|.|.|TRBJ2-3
TGTGCCAGCAGCTTAGGCATACCAGATACGCAGTATTTT
CASSLGIPDTQYF
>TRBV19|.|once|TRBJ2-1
TGTGCCAGTAAGGGGGGTTGGGCCACGGGTGAGCAGTTCTTC
CASKGGWATGEQFF
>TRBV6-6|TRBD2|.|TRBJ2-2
TGTGCCAGCAGTTACACTAGCGGCCACACCGGGGAGCTGTTTTTT
CASSYTSGHTGELFF
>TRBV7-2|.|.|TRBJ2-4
TGTGCCAGCAGCTTAGTATCGTTCGGGGAAACCAAAAACATTCAGTACTTC
CASSLVSFGETKNIQYF
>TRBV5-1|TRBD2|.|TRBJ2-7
TGCGCCAGCAGCTTGTCCCCCCTAGCGGGAGGAGGTTACGAGCAGTACTTC
CASSLSPLAGGGYEQYF
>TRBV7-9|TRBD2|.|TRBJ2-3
TGTGCCAGCAGCCCAGCGGGATTTAGCACAGATACGCAGTATTTT
CASSPAGFSTDTQYF
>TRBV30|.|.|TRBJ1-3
TGTGCCTGGACAGGGCGAGGAAACACCATATATTTT
CAWTGRGNTIYF
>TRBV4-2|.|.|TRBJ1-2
TGTGCCAGCAGCCAGCCAGCGCAGGGGCAGCACTATGGCTACACCTTC
CASSQPAQGQHYGYTF
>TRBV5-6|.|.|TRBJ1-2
TGTGCCAGCGGAGGACGGGGGAAGGGGCTCTATGGCTACACCTTC
CASGGRGKGLYGYTF
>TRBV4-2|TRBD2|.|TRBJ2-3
TGTGCCAGCAGCCAAATAACTAGCGGGAGATATACAGATACGCAGTATTTT
CASSQITSGRYTDTQYF
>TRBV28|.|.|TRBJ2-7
TGTGCCAGCAGTTTATGGACCTACGAGCAGTACTTC
CASSLWTYEQYF
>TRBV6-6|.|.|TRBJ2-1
TGTGCCATCTCAGGAGCGGACCGTCTTGTGGATGAGCAGTTCTTC
CAISGADRLVDEQFF
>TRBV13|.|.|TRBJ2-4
TGTGCCAGCAGCCTAACACCGGACCACGTCCAGTACTTC
CASSLTPDHVQYF
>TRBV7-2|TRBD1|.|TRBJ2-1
TGTGCCAGCAGCTTAGCGCACAGGACAGGGGTTAATGAGCAGTTCTTC
CASSLAHRTGVNEQFF
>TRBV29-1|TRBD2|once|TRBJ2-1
TGCAGCGTTACTAGCGGGAGCTCCTACAATGAGCAGTTCTTC
CSVTSGSSYNEQFF
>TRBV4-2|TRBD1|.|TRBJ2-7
TGTGCCAGCAGCCAAGATTGGGGACAGTCATCCTACGAGCAGTACTTC
CASSQDWGQSSYEQYF
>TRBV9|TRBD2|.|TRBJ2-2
TGTGCCAGCAGCTACGCCGGGACTAGCGGGAGTCGGGGGGAGCTGTTTTTT
CASSYAGTSGSRGELFF
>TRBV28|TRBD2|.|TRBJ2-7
TGTGCCAGCAGTTTAGTGGTTCCCTCTCCCGGGAGGGGCGAGCAGTACTTC
CASSLVVPSPGRGEQYF
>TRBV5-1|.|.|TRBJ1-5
TGCGCCAGCAGCTTTGGGGGCTCGGGGCCCCAGCATTTT
CASSFGGSGPQHF
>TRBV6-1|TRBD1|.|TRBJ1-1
TGTGCCAGCAGCCTTATGACAGGGCCTGAAGCTTTCTTT
CASSLMTGPEAFF
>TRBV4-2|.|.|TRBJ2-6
TGTGCCAGCAGCGGCCTCGCAAAGGCTACAAGTCGGGCCAACGTCCTGACTTTC
CASSGLAKATSRANVLTF
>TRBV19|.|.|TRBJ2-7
TGTGCCAGTAGTATAGCCGCGGGTAGCTCCTACGAGCAGTACTTC
CASSIAAGSSYEQYF
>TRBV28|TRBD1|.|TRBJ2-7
TGTGCCAGCAGTTTAGGAGGACAGGGGGCGTCCGAGCAGTACTTC
CASSLGGQGASEQYF
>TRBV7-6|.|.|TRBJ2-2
TGTGCCAGCAGCTTACTTGCGGTGACCGGGGAGCTGTTTTTT
CASSLLAVTGELFF
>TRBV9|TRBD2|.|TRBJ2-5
TGTGCCAGCAGCGTGAGTGGACGACTAGCGGGAGATCGGGAGACCCAGTACTTC
CASSVSGRLAGDRETQYF
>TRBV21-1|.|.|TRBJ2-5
TGTGCCAGCAGCAACGGCTCGGAGGAGACCCAGTACTTC
CASSNGSEETQYF
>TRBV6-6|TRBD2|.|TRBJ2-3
TGTGCCAGCAGTTACCGACTAGCGGGAATCACAGATACGCAGTATTTT
CASSYRLAGITDTQYF
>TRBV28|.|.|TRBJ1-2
TGTGCCAGCAGTTTACAGAGGGGCTACACCTTC
CASSLQRGYTF
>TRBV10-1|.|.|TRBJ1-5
TGCGCCAGCAGTGAGGGGGGGGGTGGCAATCAGCCCCAGCATTTT
CASSEGGGGNQPQHF
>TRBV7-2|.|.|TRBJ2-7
TGTGCCAGCAGCGATGGGACAAGCTACGAGCAGTACTTC
CASSDGTSYEQYF
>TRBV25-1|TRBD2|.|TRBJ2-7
TGTGCCAGCAGCATAGCGGGAGGGCCCGTCGAGCAGTACTTC
CASSIAGGPVEQYF
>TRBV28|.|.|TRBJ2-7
TGTGCCAGCCGCCTAAACCGGGACATCTACGAGCAGTACTTC
CASRLNRDIYEQYF
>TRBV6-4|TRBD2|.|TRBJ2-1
TGTGCCACCGCGGTTAGCGGGAGTGTTAATGAGCAGTTCTTC
CATAVSGSVNEQFF
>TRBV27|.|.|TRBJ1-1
TGTGCCAGCAGTTCCCGACAGAACACTGAAGCTTTCTTT
CASSSRQNTEAFF
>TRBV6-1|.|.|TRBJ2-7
TGTGCCAGCAGTGAACTGGGGGACAACTACGAGCAGTACTTC
CASSELGDNYEQYF
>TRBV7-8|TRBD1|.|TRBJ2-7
TGTGCCAGCAGGCAAAGCGGGACAGGGCTTTACGAGCAGTACTTC
CASRQSGTGLYEQYF